The 10 T cell receptor beta chains given below trace back to one sample, sequenced in a study of identical twins. One entry per CDR3 protein, called by TCRdb with MiXCR from the 5' RACE reads. The table lists under 300,000 distinct CDR3 sequences, more than 9.5% of them singletons. These data also formed part of another study, on yellow fever vaccine responses in identical twins.

Sequenced material: memory (CD45RO+) T cells sorted from blood. Receptors were obtained from a woman under 30 in good health.

This clonotype was seen more than once but under ten times. The rearrangement uses TRBV6-2 or TRBV6-3 and TRBJ2-7; the match to TRBD2 covers 13 bases. The V gene end was trimmed by 7 bases and the J gene end by 3 bases; junction bases not matched to a gene: 15. This CDR3 is 18 amino acids long. Looked up from germline, CDR1 is MNHEY and CDR2 is SVGEGT. The CDR3 DNA sequence: TGTGCCAGCACCGAAACCCCGACTAGCGGGAGGAACCTCTACGAGCAGTACTTC. Residues: CASTETPTSGRNLYEQYF.

This chain joins TRBV5-1 and TRBJ2-3; D may be TRBD1 or TRBD2 (5 bases each). CDR3 size: 15 residues. Per germline, CDR1 SGHRS and CDR2 YFSETQ. Deletions cut 7 bases from V and 2 bases from J, with 17 bases between. In DNA form, the CDR3 reads TGCGCCAGCCGTACTCTGGGGGAATACACAGATACGCAGTATTTT. This gives the protein CASRTLGEYTDTQYF.

In its sample, this clonotype was seen a few times. J is TRBJ2-2 and V is TRBV10-1; D remains ambiguous. Trimming took off 7 bases at V and 3 bases at J, with 12 bases between the two ends. The CDR3 has 14 amino acids. Per the germline V gene, CDR1 is WNHNN and CDR2 is SYGVQD (reference sequence). This chain's CDR3 is CASKETPDTGELFF. CDR3 in DNA: TGCGCCAGCAAAGAGACGCCGGACACCGGGGAGCTGTTTTTT.

This clonotype was found a few times. This chain links TRBV21-1 with TRBJ2-1. TRBV21-1 is termed a pseudogene. The CDR3 spans 12 residues. CDR3 DNA sequence: TGTGCCAGCAGCAAAGAAAGAGGAGAGCAGTTCTTC. This gives the protein CASSKERGEQFF.

The chain has TRBV20-1 and TRBJ1-4; 7 bases are shared with TRBD1. CDR3 size: 13 residues. Trimming removed 4 bases from V and 7 bases from J; junction bases left unmatched: 6. Germline values: CDR1 DFQATT, CDR2 SNEGSKA (reference sequence). CDR3 residues: CSAMEGAGEKLFF. The CDR3 DNA reads TGCAGTGCTATGGAGGGGGCTGGTGAAAAACTGTTTTTT.

In its sample, this clonotype was seen a few times. The gene calls are TRBV2 and TRBJ2-7; D uncertain. Trimming cost V 7 bases and J 5 bases, with 9 bases left between them. Germline V CDR1 and CDR2: SNHLY, FYNNEI. The CDR3 totals 11 residues. CDR3 protein: CASTQLHEQYF. In DNA, the CDR3 is TGTGCCAGCACCCAGCTGCACGAGCAGTACTTC.

CDR3 sequence (DNA): TGTGCCAGCTCACAAGACAGTCCCAATCAGCCCCAGCATTTT. This sequence encodes CASSQDSPNQPQHF. The V call is TRBV18, the J call TRBJ1-5, with D possibly TRBD1 on 5 matching bases. V gave up 4 bases and J gave up 3 bases, with 10 bases separating them. The CDR3 covers 14 residues. Germline V gene sequence: CDR1 KGHSH, CDR2 LQKENI.

In this sample, this clonotype turned up a few times. This rearrangement joins TRBV7-9 to TRBJ2-7; 9 bases line up with TRBD1. V was clipped by 5 bases and J by 2 bases; unmatched bases: 4. There are 14 residues in the CDR3. Germline V gene sequence: CDR1 SEHNR, CDR2 FQNEAQ (reference sequence). The CDR3 spells CASSIRDRAYEQYF. The CDR3 DNA reads as TGTGCCAGCAGCATCCGGGACAGGGCCTACGAGCAGTACTTC.

In this sample, this clonotype turned up a few times. The chain employs TRBV7-8 and TRBJ2-7; D call uncertain. The CDR3 totals 15 residues. V was shortened by 5 bases and J by 2 bases, with 16 bases between the two germline ends. CDR1 and CDR2 from the germline V gene are SGHVS and FQNEAQ. DNA for the CDR3: TGTGCCAGCAGCCAACCGACCCAAAGAGCCTACGAGCAGTACTTC. This translates into CASSQPTQRAYEQYF.

The chain couples TRBV11-2 to TRBJ2-6, with D perhaps TRBD1 (6 bases). The V gene's germline CDR1 is SGHAT and CDR2 FQNNGV. Trimming took 5 bases from V and 0 from J, leaving 11 bases between them. CDR3 length: 16 amino acids. CDR3 DNA: TGTGCCAGCAGCACAGGGACATACTCTGGGGCCAACGTCCTGACTTTC. It specifies CASSTGTYSGANVLTF.